The clone carrying this T cell receptor beta chain was seen only a few times. What it binds is unknown. This sample is drawn from a study of cytomegalovirus exposure and HLA in healthy donors. Vbeta (60) and Jbeta (13) primers were used in the PCR. Libraries were prepared by immunoSEQ multiplex PCR; TCRdb keeps only in-frame clonotypes and omits some of them. This sample has roughly 52,000 clones, with about 80% found just once. V gave up 4 bases and J gave up 9 bases, with 22 bases separating them. The CDR3 sequence is 16 residues long. Per germline, CDR1 MNHNS and CDR2 SASEGT. Study-wide points: A later analysis reportedly identified an Asian-associated ancestry cluster as carrying fewer N-insertions than the approximately 670-donor mean. Earlier analysis looked at TCR beta V segments, and most were productive about 87% or about 30% of the time.

The sample consisted of PBMCs. The clonotype was recovered from a female donor in good health and CMV-seronegative. The rearrangement links TRBV6-1 to TRBJ1-3; possibly TRBD1 for D (5 bases). The CDR3 nucleotides are TGTGCCAGCAGTGGGGTTAGCAGGGATATCGATAGCACCATATATTTT. Translating it yields CASSGVSRDIDSTIYF.